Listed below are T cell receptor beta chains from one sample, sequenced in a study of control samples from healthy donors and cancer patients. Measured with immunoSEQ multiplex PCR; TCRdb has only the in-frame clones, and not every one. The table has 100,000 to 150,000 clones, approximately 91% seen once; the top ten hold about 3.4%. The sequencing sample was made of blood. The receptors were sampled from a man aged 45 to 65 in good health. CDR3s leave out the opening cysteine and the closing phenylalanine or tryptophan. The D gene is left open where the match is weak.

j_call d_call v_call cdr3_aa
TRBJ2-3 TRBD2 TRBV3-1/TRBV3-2 ASSPWTSAGTDTQY
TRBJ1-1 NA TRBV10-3 AISRSVGTTLSEAF
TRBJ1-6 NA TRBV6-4 ASSDSTRAQYNSPLH
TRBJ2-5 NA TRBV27 ASSFDAEGTQY
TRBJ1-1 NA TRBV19 ASSLTGATEAF
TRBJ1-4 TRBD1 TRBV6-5 ASRATGGGREKLF
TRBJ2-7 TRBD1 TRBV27 ASSLSRTGPRQY
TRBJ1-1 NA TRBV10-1 ASSENSAGVRTEAF
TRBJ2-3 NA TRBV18 ASSPGVPLDTQY
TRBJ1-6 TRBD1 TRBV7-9 ASDRQGRSPLH
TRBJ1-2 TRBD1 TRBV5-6 ASSTPGQGPRVGYT
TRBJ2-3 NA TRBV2 ASSDDTDTQY
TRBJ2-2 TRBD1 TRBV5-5 ASSLETGRVAGELF
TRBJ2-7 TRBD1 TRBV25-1 ASPLEGQGSYEQY
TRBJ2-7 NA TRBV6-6 ASSGGTAWN
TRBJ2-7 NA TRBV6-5 ASSRQGFHEQY
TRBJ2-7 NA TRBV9 ASSPREGPSYEQY
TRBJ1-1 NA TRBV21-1 ASSTPKRRVGTPTMNTEAF
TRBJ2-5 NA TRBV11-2 ASSVGRGTGTQY
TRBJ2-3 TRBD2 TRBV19 ASSPLAGGGDTQY
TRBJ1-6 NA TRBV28 ASSLPLREGFRSSPLH
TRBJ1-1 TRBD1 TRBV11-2 ASSPGTGGYITEAF
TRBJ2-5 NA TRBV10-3 AISETGRLIETQY
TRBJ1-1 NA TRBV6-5 ASSYSTGMTEAF
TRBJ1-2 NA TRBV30 AWSVHSVGYT
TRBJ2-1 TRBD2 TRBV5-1 ASSREGLSYNEQF
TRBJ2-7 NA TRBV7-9 ASSSRENHEQY
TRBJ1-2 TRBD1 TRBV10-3 AISEGTGRGYT
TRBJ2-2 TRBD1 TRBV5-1 ASSWERQGNGELF
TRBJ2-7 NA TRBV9 ASSVDYNYEQY
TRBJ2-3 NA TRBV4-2 ASSLGTAIPNTQY
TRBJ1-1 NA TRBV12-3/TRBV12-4 ASSPGTAEAF
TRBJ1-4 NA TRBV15 ATSRDIDNEKLF
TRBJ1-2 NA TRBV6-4 ASSEQGSYGYT
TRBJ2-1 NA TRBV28 ASSLSSVIEEQF
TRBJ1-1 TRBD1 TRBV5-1 ASSLELPGQGHLGTEAF
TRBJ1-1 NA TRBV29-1 SAQNTEAF
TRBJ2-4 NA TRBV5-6 ASSTAIKNIQY
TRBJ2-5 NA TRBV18 ASSPGQTGVGETQY
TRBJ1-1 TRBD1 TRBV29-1 NPRGKGMNTEAF
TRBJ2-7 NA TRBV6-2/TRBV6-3 ASSYSVSHYEQY
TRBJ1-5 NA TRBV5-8 ASSLGPQPGQPQH
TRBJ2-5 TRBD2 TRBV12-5 ASLPPLAGSQETQY
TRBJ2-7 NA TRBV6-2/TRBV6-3 ASSRPGSYEQY
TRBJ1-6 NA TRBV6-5 ASRPKGGTSPLH
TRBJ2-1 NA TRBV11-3 ASSLVRVSLDEQF
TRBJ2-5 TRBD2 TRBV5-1 ASSLAVGTSEQETQY
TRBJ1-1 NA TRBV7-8 ASRWRVELNTEAF
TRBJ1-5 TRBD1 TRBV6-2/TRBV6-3 ASSYSTGISNQPQH
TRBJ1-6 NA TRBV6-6 ASSFEKGWGSSYNSPLH
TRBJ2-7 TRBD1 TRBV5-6 ASSRRLMDRGSYEQY
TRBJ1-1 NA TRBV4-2 ASSWGLEAF
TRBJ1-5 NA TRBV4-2 ASSQEPGDSNQPQH
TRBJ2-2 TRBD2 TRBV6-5 ASRGSGPGTGELF